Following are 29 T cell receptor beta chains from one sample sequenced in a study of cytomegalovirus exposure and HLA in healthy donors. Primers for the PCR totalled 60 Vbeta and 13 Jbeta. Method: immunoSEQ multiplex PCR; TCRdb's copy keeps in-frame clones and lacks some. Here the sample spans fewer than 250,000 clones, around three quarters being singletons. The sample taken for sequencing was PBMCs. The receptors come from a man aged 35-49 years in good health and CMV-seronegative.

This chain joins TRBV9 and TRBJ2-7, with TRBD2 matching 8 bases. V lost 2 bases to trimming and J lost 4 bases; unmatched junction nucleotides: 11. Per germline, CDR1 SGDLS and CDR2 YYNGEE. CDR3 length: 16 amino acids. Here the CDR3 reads CASSVGAGVSLYEQYF. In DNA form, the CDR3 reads TGTGCCAGCAGCGTTGGAGCGGGAGTCAGTCTATACGAGCAGTACTTC.

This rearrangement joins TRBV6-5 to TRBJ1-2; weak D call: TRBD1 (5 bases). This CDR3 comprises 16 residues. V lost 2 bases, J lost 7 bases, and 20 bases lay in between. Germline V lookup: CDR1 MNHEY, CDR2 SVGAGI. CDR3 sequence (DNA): TGTGCCAGCAGTTACCTAGCGGGGCCCGGGTCGAGTGGCTACACCTTC. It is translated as CASSYLAGPGSSGYTF.

The CDR3 protein is CASSAMEETQYF. The CDR3 bases are TGTGCCAGCAGCGCTATGGAAGAGACCCAGTACTTC. The chain recombines TRBV7-9 with TRBJ2-5; D is ambiguous. This CDR3 contains 12 residues. The V gene's germline CDR1 is SEHNR and CDR2 FQNEAQ (reference sequence). The V gene lost 5 bases and the J gene lost 3 bases, with 7 bases spanning the gap. The full variable domain, its missing parts supplied by reference TRBV7-9 and TRBJ2-5, is DTGVSQNPRHKITKRGQNVTFRCDPISEHNRLYWYRQTLGQGPEFLTYFQNEAQLEKSRLLSDRFSAERPKGSFSTLEIQRTEQGDSAMYLCASSAMEETQYFGPGTRLLVL.

CDR3 in DNA: TGTGCCACCCACCGGGGGACAGATGCCTACGAGCAGTACTTC. Its translation: CATHRGTDAYEQYF. V and J are TRBV28 and TRBJ2-7, with a weak D call TRBD1 (7 bases). The CDR3 runs 14 residues. Germline CDR1 MDHEN, CDR2 SYDVKM. V was shortened by 10 bases and J by 2 bases, with 18 bases between the two germline ends.

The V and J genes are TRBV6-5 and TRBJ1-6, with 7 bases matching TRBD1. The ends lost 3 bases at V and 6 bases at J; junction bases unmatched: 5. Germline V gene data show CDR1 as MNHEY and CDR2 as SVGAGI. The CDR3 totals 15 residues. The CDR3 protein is CASSYTRDSNSPLHF. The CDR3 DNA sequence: TGTGCCAGCAGTTATACCCGGGACAGTAATTCACCCCTCCACTTT.

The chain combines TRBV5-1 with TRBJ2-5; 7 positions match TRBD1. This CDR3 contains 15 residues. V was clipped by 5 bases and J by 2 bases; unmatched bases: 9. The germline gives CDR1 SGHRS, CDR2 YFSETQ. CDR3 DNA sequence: TGCGCCAGCAGGCTCGGGACAGACTTTCAAGAGACCCAGTACTTC. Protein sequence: CASRLGTDFQETQYF.

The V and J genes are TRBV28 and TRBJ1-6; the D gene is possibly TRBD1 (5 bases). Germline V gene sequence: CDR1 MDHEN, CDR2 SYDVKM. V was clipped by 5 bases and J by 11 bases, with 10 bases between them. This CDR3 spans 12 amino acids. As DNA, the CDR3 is TGTGCCAGCAGTCCGACAGTGGCACCCCTCCACTTT. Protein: CASSPTVAPLHF. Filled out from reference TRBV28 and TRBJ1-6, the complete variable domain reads DVKVTQSSRYLVKRTGEKVFLECVQDMDHENMFWYRQDPGLGLRLIYFSYDVKMKEKGDIPEGYSVSREKKERFSLILESASTNQTSMYLCASSPTVAPLHFGNGTRLTVT.

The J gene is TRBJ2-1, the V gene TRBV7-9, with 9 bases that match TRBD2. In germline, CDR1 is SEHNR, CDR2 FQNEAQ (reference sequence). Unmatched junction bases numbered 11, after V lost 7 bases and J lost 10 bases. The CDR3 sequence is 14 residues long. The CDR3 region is CASIRGRASGEQFF. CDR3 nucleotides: TGTGCCAGCATTCGCGGGAGGGCCTCAGGAGAGCAGTTCTTC.

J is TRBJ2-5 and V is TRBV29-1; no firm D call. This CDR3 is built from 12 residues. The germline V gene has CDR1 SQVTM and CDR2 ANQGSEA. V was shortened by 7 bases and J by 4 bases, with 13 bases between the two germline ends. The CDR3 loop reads CSAGWAGETQYF. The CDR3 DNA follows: TGCAGCGCTGGCTGGGCAGGAGAGACCCAGTACTTC.

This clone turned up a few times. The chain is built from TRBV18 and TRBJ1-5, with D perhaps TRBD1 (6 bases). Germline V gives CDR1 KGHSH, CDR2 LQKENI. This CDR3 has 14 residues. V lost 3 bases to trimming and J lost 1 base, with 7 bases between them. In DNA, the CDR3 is TGTGCCAGCTCACCTGGACAGAGCAATCAGCCCCAGCATTTT. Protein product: CASSPGQSNQPQHF.

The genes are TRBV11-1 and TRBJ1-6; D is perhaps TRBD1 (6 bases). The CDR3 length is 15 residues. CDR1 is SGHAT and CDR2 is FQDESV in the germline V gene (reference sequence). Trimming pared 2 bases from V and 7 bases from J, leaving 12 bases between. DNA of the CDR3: TGTGCCAGCAGCTTAAGTAGGGGGTTCAATTCACCCCTCCACTTT. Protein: CASSLSRGFNSPLHF.

The CDR3 spells CASSLFRDWEQYF. The CDR3 DNA is TGTGCCAGCAGCTTATTCCGGGACTGGGAGCAGTACTTC. This chain uses TRBV7-2 with TRBJ2-7, with a possible D match to TRBD2 (6 bases). CDR3 length equals 13 residues. The germline gives CDR1 SGHTA, CDR2 FQGNSA. Trimming pared 2 bases from V and 7 bases from J, leaving 12 bases between.

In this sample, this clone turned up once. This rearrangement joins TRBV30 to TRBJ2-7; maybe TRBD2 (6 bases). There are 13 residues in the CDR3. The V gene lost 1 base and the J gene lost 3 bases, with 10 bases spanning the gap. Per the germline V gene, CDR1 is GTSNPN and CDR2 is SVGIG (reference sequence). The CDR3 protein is CAWSADYHYEQYF. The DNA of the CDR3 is TGTGCCTGGAGTGCGGACTACCACTACGAGCAGTACTTC.

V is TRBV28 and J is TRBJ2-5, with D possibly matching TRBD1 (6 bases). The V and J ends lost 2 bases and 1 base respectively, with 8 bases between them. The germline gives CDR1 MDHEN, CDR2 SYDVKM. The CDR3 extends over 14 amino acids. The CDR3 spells CASSLLRGQETQYF. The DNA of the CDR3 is TGTGCCAGCAGTTTACTCAGGGGCCAAGAGACCCAGTACTTC.

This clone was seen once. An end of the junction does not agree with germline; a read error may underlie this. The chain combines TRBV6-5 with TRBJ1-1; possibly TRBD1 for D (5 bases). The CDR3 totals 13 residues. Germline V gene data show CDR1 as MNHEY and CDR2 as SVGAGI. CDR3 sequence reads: CASRVTVNNEAFF. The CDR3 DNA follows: TGTGCCAGCAGGGTGACAGTCAACAATGAAGCTTTCTTT.

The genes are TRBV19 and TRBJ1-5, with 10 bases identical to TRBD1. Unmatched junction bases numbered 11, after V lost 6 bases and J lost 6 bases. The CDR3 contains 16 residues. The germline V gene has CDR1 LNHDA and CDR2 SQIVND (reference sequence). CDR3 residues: CASSAGTGASGQPQHF. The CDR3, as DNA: TGTGCCAGTAGCGCCGGGACAGGGGCCTCGGGTCAGCCCCAGCATTTT.

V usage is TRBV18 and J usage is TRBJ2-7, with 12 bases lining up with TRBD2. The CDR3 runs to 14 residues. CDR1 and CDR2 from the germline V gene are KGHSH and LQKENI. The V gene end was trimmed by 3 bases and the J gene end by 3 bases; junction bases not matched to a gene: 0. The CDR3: CASSPGLAGYEQYF. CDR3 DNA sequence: TGTGCCAGCTCACCGGGACTAGCGGGCTACGAGCAGTACTTC.

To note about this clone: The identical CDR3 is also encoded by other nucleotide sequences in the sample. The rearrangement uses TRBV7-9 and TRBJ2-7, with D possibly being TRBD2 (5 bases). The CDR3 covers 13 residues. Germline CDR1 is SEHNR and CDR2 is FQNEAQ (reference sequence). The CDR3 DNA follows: TGTGCTTGCGAGAGGGAAGAGTCCTACGAGCAGTACTTC. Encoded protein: CACEREESYEQYF.

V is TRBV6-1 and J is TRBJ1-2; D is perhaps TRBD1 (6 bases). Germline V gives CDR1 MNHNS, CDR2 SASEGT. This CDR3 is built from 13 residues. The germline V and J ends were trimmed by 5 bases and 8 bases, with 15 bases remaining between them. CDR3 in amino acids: CASSPDRPSGYTF. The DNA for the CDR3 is TGTGCCAGCAGTCCCGACAGGCCAAGCGGCTACACCTTC.

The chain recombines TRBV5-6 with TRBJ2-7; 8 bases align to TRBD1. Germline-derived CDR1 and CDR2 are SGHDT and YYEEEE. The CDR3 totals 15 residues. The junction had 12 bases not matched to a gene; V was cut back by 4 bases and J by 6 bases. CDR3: CASSRASETGVEQYF. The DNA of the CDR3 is TGTGCCAGCAGCCGTGCCTCCGAGACAGGGGTCGAGCAGTACTTC.

CDR3 amino acids: CASSGGQLAGELFF. Here the CDR3 DNA reads TGCGCCAGCAGCGGAGGACAGCTGGCCGGGGAGCTGTTTTTT. This chain joins TRBV5-1 and TRBJ2-2, with D possibly matching TRBD1 (6 bases). Between the trimmed V and J ends, which lost 4 bases and 6 bases, there was a span of 13 bases. Germline CDR1 SGHRS, CDR2 YFSETQ. This CDR3 has 14 amino acids.

The CDR3: CASSGTPITDTQYF. The CDR3 DNA sequence: TGTGCCAGTTCCGGGACTCCTATCACAGATACGCAGTATTTT. This chain joins TRBV7-9 and TRBJ2-3; possibly TRBD2 for D (6 bases). The CDR3 is 14 amino acids. The V end was cut by 9 bases, the J end by 2 bases, with 15 bases between. The germline V gene has CDR1 SEHNR and CDR2 FQNEAQ (reference sequence).

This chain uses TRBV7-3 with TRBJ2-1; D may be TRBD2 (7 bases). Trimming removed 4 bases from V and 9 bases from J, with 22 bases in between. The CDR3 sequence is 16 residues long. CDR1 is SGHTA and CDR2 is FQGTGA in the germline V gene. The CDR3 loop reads CASSSGGGGLTGEQFF. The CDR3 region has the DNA TGTGCCAGCAGCTCCGGAGGGGGGGGACTCACGGGTGAGCAGTTCTTC.

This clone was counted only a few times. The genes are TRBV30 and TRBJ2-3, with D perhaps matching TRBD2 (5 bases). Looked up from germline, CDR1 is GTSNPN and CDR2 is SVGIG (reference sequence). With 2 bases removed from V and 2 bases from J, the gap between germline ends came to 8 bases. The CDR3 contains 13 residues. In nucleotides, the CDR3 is TGTGCCTGGAGTAGCGGCCTCACAGATACGCAGTATTTT. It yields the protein CAWSSGLTDTQYF.

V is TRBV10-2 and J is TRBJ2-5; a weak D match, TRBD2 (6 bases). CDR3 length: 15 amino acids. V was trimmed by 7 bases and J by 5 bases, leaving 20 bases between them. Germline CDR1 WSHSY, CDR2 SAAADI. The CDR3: CASMPKRWSGETQYF. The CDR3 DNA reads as TGCGCCAGCATGCCCAAGAGGTGGAGCGGGGAGACCCAGTACTTC.

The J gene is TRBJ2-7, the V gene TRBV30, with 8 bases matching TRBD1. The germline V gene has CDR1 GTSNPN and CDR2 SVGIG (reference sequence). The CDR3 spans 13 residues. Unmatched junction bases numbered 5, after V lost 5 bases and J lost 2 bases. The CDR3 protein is CAWGQGEAYEQYF. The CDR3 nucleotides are TGTGCCTGGGGACAGGGCGAAGCCTACGAGCAGTACTTC. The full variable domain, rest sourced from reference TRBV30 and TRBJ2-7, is SQTIHQWPATLVQPVGSPLSLECTVEGTSNPNLYWYRQAAGRGLQLLFYSVGIGQISSEVPQNLSASRPQDRQFILSSKKLLLSDSGFYLCAWGQGEAYEQYFGPGTRLTVT.

This CDR3 is CAWNTGVLNEKLFF. Written as DNA, the CDR3 is TGTGCCTGGAATACAGGCGTTCTCAATGAAAAACTGTTTTTT. The rearrangement joins TRBV30 to TRBJ1-4, with a tentative D call TRBD1 (5 bases). Looked up from germline, CDR1 is GTSNPN and CDR2 is SVGIG (reference sequence). CDR3 size: 14 residues. The V end was cut by 4 bases, the J end by 5 bases, with 14 bases between.

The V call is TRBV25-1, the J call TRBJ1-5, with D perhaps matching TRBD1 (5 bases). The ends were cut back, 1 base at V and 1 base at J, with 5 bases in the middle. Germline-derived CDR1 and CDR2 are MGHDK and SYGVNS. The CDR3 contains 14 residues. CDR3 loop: CASSEWGSNQPQHF. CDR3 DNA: TGTGCCAGCAGTGAATGGGGCAGCAATCAGCCCCAGCATTTT.

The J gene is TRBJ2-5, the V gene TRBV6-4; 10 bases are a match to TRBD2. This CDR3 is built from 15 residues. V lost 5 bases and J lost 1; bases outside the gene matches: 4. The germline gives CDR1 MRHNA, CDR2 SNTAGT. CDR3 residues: CASSTLAGLQETQYF. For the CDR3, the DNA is TGTGCCAGCAGTACACTAGCGGGACTCCAAGAGACCCAGTACTTC.